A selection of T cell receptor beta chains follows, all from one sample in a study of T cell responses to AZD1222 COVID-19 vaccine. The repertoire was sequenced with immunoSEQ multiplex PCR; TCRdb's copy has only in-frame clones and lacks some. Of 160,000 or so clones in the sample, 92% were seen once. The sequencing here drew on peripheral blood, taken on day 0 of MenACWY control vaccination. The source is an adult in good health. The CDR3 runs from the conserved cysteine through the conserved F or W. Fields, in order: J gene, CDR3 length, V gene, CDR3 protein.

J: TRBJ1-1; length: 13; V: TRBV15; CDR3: CATRDRGRTEAFF
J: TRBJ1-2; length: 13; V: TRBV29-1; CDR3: CSVTGQGNYGYTF
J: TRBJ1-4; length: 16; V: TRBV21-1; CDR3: CASSKAPDSPHEKLFF
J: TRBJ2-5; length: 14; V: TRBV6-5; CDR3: CASIWDAGQETQYF
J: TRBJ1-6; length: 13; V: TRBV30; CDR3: CAWSRTGISPLHF
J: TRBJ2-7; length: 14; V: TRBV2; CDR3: CASSEAPRGSKQYF
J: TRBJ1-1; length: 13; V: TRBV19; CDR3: CASTTTFSTEAFF
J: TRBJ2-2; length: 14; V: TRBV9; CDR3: CASSLGTSTGELFF
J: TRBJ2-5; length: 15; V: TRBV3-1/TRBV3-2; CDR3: CASRFSGDPEETQYF
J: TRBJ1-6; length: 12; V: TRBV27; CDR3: CASSFYNSPLHF
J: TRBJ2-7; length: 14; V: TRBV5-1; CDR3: CASSLRQVAHEQYF
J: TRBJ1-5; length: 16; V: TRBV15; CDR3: CATSRDMGQGYQPQHF
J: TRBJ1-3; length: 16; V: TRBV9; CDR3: CASSHNRPTSGNTIYF
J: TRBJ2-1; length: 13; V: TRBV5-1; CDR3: CASSVGTSAQQFF
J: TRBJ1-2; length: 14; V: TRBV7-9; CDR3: CASSLAIGDYGYTF
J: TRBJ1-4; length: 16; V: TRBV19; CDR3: CASSMAPARGGEKLFF
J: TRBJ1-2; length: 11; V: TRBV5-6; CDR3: CASSAGVGYTF
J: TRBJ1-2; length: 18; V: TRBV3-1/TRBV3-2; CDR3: CASSQGGLPVRWDYGYTF
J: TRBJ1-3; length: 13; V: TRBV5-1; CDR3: CASSLGSGNTIYF
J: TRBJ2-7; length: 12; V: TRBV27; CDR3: CASRRVPYEQYF
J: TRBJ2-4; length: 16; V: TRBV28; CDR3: CASSPIPARAKNIQYF
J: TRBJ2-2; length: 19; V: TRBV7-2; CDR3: CASSLTGGIAGGNTGELFF
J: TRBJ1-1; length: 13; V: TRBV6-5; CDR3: CASSYVMNTEAFF
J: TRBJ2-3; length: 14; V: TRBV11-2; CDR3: CASRWRGSTDTQYF
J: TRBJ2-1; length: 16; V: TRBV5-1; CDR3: CASSLGGQGPYNEQFF
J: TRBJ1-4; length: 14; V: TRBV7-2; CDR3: CASSSGGTNEKLFF
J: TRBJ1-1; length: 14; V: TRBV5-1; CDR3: CASSYDPGNTEAFF